Listed here are 21 T cell receptor beta chains from one sample, sequenced in a study of T cells in tumors and immune-related adverse events. TCRdb keeps only in-frame clones here, not all; method: immunoSEQ multiplex PCR. The top ten hold over 1.3% of the sample, which has fewer than 25,000 clones, under 95% seen once. This specimen consisted of lymph node tissue, obtained from a patient treated with anti-PD-1 therapy. The receptors come from a female donor with metastatic renal cell carcinoma.

This rearrangement joins TRBV7-2 to TRBJ2-7; 13 bases are a match to TRBD2. The CDR3 contains 14 residues. CDR1 SGHTA and CDR2 FQGNSA come from the germline V gene. With V trimmed by 6 bases and J by 8 bases, 7 bases remained unmatched. The CDR3 protein is CASRGTSGGAKQYF. As DNA, the CDR3 is TGTGCCAGCAGGGGAACTAGCGGGGGGGCGAAGCAGTACTTC.

The V and J genes are TRBV5-1 and TRBJ2-1, with 12 bases fitting TRBD2. Germline assignment: CDR1 SGHRS and CDR2 YFSETQ. The CDR3 spans 17 residues. J was trimmed by 6 bases and V by 4 bases; bases with no gene match: 11. The CDR3: CASSLTLAGGIFNEQFF. CDR3 DNA: TGCGCCAGCAGCCTCACCCTAGCGGGAGGGATTTTCAATGAGCAGTTCTTC.

This chain links TRBV27 with TRBJ2-7; no firm D call. Germline CDR1 MNHEY, CDR2 SMNVEV (reference sequence). CDR3 length: 11 residues. V lost 4 bases to trimming and J lost 2 bases, with 3 bases between them. CDR3 in amino acids: CASSSTYEQYF. The DNA for the CDR3 is TGTGCCAGCAGTTCGACCTACGAGCAGTACTTC.

This clone was counted a few times. The chain employs TRBV7-9 and TRBJ1-1; a weak D match, TRBD1 (5 bases). Germline V gene sequence: CDR1 SEHNR, CDR2 FQNEAQ (reference sequence). The V and J ends lost 8 bases and 1 base respectively, with 17 bases between them. The CDR3 contains 15 residues. The CDR3 DNA reads TGTGCCAGCTCGATGGGTAGTGGGGCGAACACTGAAGCTTTCTTT. Amino acid sequence: CASSMGSGANTEAFF.

This clone was seen a single time. The rearrangement joins TRBV19 to TRBJ2-2, with D possibly being TRBD1 (5 bases). Looked up from germline, CDR1 is LNHDA and CDR2 is SQIVND (reference sequence). With 5 bases removed from V and 1 base from J, the gap between germline ends came to 11 bases. This CDR3 is 15 amino acids long. The CDR3 is CASSDDRLNTGELFF. CDR3 bases: TGTGCCAGTAGTGATGACAGATTGAACACCGGGGAGCTGTTTTTT.

The rearrangement joins TRBV4-3 to TRBJ2-5; D unresolved. V gave up 4 bases and J gave up 1 base, with 7 bases separating them. The CDR3 totals 13 residues. Germline V gene data show CDR1 as LGHNA and CDR2 as YSLEER. The CDR3 coding sequence is TGCGCCAGCAGCCCGGGCCTCCAAGAGACCCAGTACTTC. Translated: CASSPGLQETQYF.

The gene calls are TRBV6-5 and TRBJ1-2, with D possibly TRBD1 on 5 matching bases. Deletions cut 6 bases from V and 4 bases from J, with 15 bases between. The CDR3 contains 14 residues. CDR1 and CDR2 from the germline V gene are MNHEY and SVGAGI. CDR3 DNA: TGTGCCAGCAGCGGATCTAATACAGGCTATGGCTACACCTTC. Protein: CASSGSNTGYGYTF.

The rearrangement uses TRBV19 and TRBJ2-2; no clear D gene. Germline V gene data show CDR1 as LNHDA and CDR2 as SQIVND (reference sequence). The CDR3 totals 12 residues. V was shortened by 5 bases and J by 7 bases, with 8 bases between the two germline ends. The DNA of the CDR3 is TGTGCCAGTAGTCCTAGGCTCGGGGAGCTGTTTTTT. Translating it yields CASSPRLGELFF.

This sequence joins TRBV6-1 and TRBJ1-2, with D perhaps matching TRBD1 (5 bases). V lost 1 base to trimming and J lost 7 bases, with 13 bases between them. There are 14 residues in the CDR3. Germline assignment: CDR1 MNHNS and CDR2 SASEGT. The CDR3 nucleotides are TGTGCCAGCAGTGAAGGAGGGACCCAACCTGGCTACACCTTC. The encoded protein is CASSEGGTQPGYTF.

V usage is TRBV11-2 and J usage is TRBJ1-2; no firm D call. The CDR3 spans 15 residues. CDR1 SGHAT and CDR2 FQNNGV come from the germline V gene. V was trimmed by 0 bases and J by 3 bases, leaving 11 bases between them. The CDR3 DNA sequence: TGTGCCAGCAGCTTAGACAGGACCTACTACTATGGCTACACCTTC. Its translation: CASSLDRTYYYGYTF.

This rearrangement joins TRBV5-4 to TRBJ1-1, with a possible D match to TRBD1 (6 bases). Per the germline V gene, CDR1 is SGHNT and CDR2 is YYREEE (reference sequence). V shed 3 bases and J shed 11 bases, with 20 bases lying between them. The CDR3 runs 14 residues. This CDR3 is CASSSNIQGSLAFF. The CDR3 coding sequence is TGTGCCAGCAGCTCCAATATACAGGGATCCCTCGCTTTCTTT.

The V and J genes are TRBV6-5 and TRBJ2-3; 9 bases map to TRBD1. V gave up 6 bases and J gave up 4 bases; unmatched junction bases: 2. Per the germline V gene, CDR1 is MNHEY and CDR2 is SVGAGI. The CDR3 has 13 amino acids. The CDR3 loop reads CASRGQGSDTQYF. CDR3 nucleotides: TGTGCCAGCAGAGGACAGGGGTCAGATACGCAGTATTTT.

This chain uses TRBV6-1 with TRBJ1-2; D remains unclear. Germline V gene data show CDR1 as MNHNS and CDR2 as SASEGT. CDR3 size: 12 residues. Trimming took off 5 bases at V and 2 bases at J, with 6 bases between the two ends. The CDR3 protein is CASSPINYGYTF. DNA of the CDR3: TGTGCCAGCAGTCCTATCAACTATGGCTACACCTTC.

The V call is TRBV11-3, the J call TRBJ2-3, with D perhaps matching TRBD1 (6 bases). Trimming stripped 5 bases from V and 3 bases from J, with 15 bases between. Germline CDR1 and CDR2: SGHNT and YENEEA. The CDR3 has 15 residues. The CDR3 spells CASSPGASMTDTQYF. Written as DNA, the CDR3 is TGTGCCAGCAGCCCAGGGGCCAGTATGACAGATACGCAGTATTTT.

V and J are TRBV10-2 and TRBJ1-2; a weak D match, TRBD1 (6 bases). CDR1 is WSHSY, CDR2 SAAADI, per germline. The CDR3 spans 13 residues. Between the trimmed V and J ends, which lost 8 bases and 1 base, there was a span of 11 bases. CDR3 loop: CASGGGSNYGYTF. The CDR3 DNA reads TGCGCCAGCGGAGGGGGAAGTAACTATGGCTACACCTTC.

This chain links TRBV7-2 with TRBJ1-3; 9 positions agree with TRBD1. The CDR3 runs to 16 residues. J lost 4 bases, V lost 0 bases, and 4 bases had no gene match. Per the germline V gene, CDR1 is SGHTA and CDR2 is FQGNSA. The CDR3 DNA is TGTGCCAGCAGCTTAGCGCTCGGGACAGGGGGAAACACCATATATTTT. It yields the protein CASSLALGTGGNTIYF.

This chain connects TRBV10-3 to TRBJ2-1; 8 bases line up with TRBD2. The junction had 10 bases not matched to a gene; V was cut back by 4 bases and J by 5 bases. This CDR3 is built from 16 residues. The germline CDR1 and CDR2 sequences are ENHRY and SYGVKD. The CDR3 nucleotides read TGTGCCATCAGTGGAAGTCGGGAGGGGATTAACAATGAGCAGTTCTTC. Translating gives CAISGSREGINNEQFF.

CDR3 nucleotides: TGTGCCAGCAGTGCCAGGGTCTCCTACGAGCAGTACTTC. This encodes CASSARVSYEQYF. The V and J genes are TRBV2 and TRBJ2-7; tentative D call: TRBD1 (5 bases). This CDR3 has 13 residues. Trimming left V 4 bases short and J 0 bases short, with 7 bases between. Germline values: CDR1 SNHLY, CDR2 FYNNEI.

This chain connects TRBV5-4 to TRBJ1-5; perhaps TRBD1 as D (6 bases). The CDR3 is made up of 15 amino acids. V lost 5 bases to trimming and J lost 5 bases, with 17 bases between them. Per germline, CDR1 SGHNT and CDR2 YYREEE (reference sequence). The CDR3 sequence: CASSQQGKGDQPQHF. CDR3 bases: TGTGCCAGCAGTCAACAGGGAAAGGGGGATCAGCCCCAGCATTTT.

The rearrangement joins TRBV27 to TRBJ2-7; D is ambiguous. Trimming removed 6 bases from V and 0 bases from J, with 15 bases in between. This CDR3 has 15 residues. Germline loops: CDR1 MNHEY, CDR2 SMNVEV (reference sequence). Written as DNA, the CDR3 is TGTGCCAGCAGCCACTCCTCTCAGAGCTCCTACGAGCAGTACTTC. Encoded protein: CASSHSSQSSYEQYF.

This chain links TRBV7-9 with TRBJ1-3; no definite D call. Per the germline V gene, CDR1 is SEHNR and CDR2 is FQNEAQ (reference sequence). The ends were cut back, 3 bases at V and 1 base at J, with 7 bases in the middle. This CDR3 spans 14 amino acids. CDR3 region: CASSLKLSGNTIYF. Here the CDR3 DNA reads TGTGCCAGCAGCTTGAAACTATCTGGAAACACCATATATTTT.